These 27 T cell receptor beta chains share one sample of origin, sequenced in a study of T-cell memory formation after mild COVID-19. TCRdb ran MiXCR on the 5' RACE reads and lists one entry per CDR3 protein. The sample shows 270,000 or so distinct CDR3 sequences, 15% to 20% of them seen only once. Material for sequencing was PBMCs or a T cell subset sorted from them (not recorded which). Receptors were obtained from a man aged 18-30 years who had mild COVID-19 (a few samples of this study predate the infection). Cell type and time point are not known.

In its sample, this clonotype was seen a few times. The V and J genes are TRBV7-2 and TRBJ2-3; either TRBD1 or TRBD2 may supply D (7 bases each). From germline, CDR1 is SGHTA and CDR2 FQGNSA. Trimming removed 5 bases from V and 6 bases from J, with 12 bases in between. The CDR3 sequence is 13 residues long. The DNA for the CDR3 is TGTGCCAGCAGCCCAGGGGGGGGGGATACGCAGTATTTT. This translates into CASSPGGGDTQYF.

The J gene is TRBJ2-4, the V gene TRBV6-5; possible D gene TRBD1, 6 bases. Germline CDR1 is MNHEY and CDR2 is SVGAGI. The CDR3 contains 15 residues. The germline V and J ends were trimmed by 6 bases and 1 base, with 13 bases remaining between them. CDR3 DNA: TGTGCCAGCAGCCCCGTGGGGGCGGCCAAAAACATTCAGTACTTC. Translating it yields CASSPVGAAKNIQYF.

This sequence joins TRBV27 and TRBJ1-6, with 7 positions matching TRBD1. V lost 7 bases and J lost 3; bases outside the gene matches: 6. Germline CDR1 is MNHEY and CDR2 is SMNVEV (reference sequence). The CDR3 sequence is 15 residues long. CDR3 amino acids: CASTVRGFYNSPLHF. Written as DNA, the CDR3 is TGTGCCAGCACCGTCAGGGGGTTCTATAATTCACCCCTCCACTTT.

The table lists this clonotype with many counts. CDR3 coding DNA: TGTGCCACGGGACAGGGAGACTACAATGAGCAGTTCTTC. Translating it yields CATGQGDYNEQFF. The chain joins TRBV10-3 to TRBJ2-1, with 9 bases matching TRBD1. The CDR3 loop spans 13 amino acids. Germline CDR1 ENHRY, CDR2 SYGVKD. V lost 10 bases and J lost 3; bases outside the gene matches: 4.

In its sample, this clonotype was seen a few times. This rearrangement joins TRBV7-3 to TRBJ2-3; 9 bases align to TRBD2. The germline gives CDR1 SGHTA, CDR2 FQGTGA. The CDR3 is 15 amino acids. Trimming cost V 8 bases and J 6 bases; bases outside gene matches: 12. The CDR3 region is CASGTAGGMMDTQYF. CDR3 nucleotides: TGTGCCAGCGGAACAGCGGGGGGAATGATGGATACGCAGTATTTT.

The V call is TRBV6-5, the J call TRBJ2-3; no definite D call. Germline CDR1 is MNHEY and CDR2 is SVGAGI. The CDR3 contains 16 residues. Trimming took off 4 bases at V and 2 bases at J, with 16 bases between the two ends. CDR3 in amino acids: CASSSLTRIITDTQYF. The CDR3 DNA sequence: TGTGCCAGCAGTTCTCTCACTCGTATAATCACAGATACGCAGTATTTT.

This clonotype was seen only a few times. The rearrangement joins TRBV20-1 to TRBJ2-2, with D unresolved. Germline CDR1 and CDR2: DFQATT and SNEGSKA (reference sequence). The CDR3 contains 12 residues. The ends were cut back, 6 bases at V and 5 bases at J, with 10 bases in the middle. The CDR3 here is CSAPEVTGELFF. CDR3 bases: TGCAGTGCCCCGGAAGTAACCGGGGAGCTGTTTTTT.

This clonotype was counted many times. The chain employs TRBV27 and TRBJ2-3, with 8 bases identical to TRBD2. J gave up 3 bases and V 5 bases, and 4 bases lay outside the gene matches. This CDR3 comprises 14 residues. The germline V gene encodes CDR1 MNHEY and CDR2 SMNVEV (reference sequence). In DNA form, the CDR3 reads TGTGCCAGCAGTAACGGGGGGGAGACAGATACGCAGTATTTT. Its translation: CASSNGGETDTQYF.

The chain links TRBV7-9 to TRBJ2-7, with 8 bases matching TRBD1. This CDR3 is built from 16 residues. Germline V gives CDR1 SEHNR, CDR2 FQNEAQ (reference sequence). Trimming at V came to 1 base and at J to 5 bases, leaving 10 bases not matched to a gene. CDR3 in DNA: TGTGCCAGCAGCTTAGGCCGGGCAGGGGGCCTCGACGAGCAGTACGTC. Protein product: CASSLGRAGGLDEQYV.

This clonotype occurred a few times. The genes are TRBV6-5 and TRBJ2-7, with D uncertain. Germline lookup yields CDR1 MNHEY and CDR2 SVGAGI. The V end was cut by 0 bases, the J end by 1 base, with 10 bases between. There are 15 residues in the CDR3. Written as DNA, the CDR3 is TGTGCCAGCAGTTACTCGAGTGGCTATTCCTACGAGCAGTACTTC. Encoded protein: CASSYSSGYSYEQYF.

This sequence joins TRBV27 and TRBJ1-5; D call uncertain. The ends were cut back, 5 bases at V and 4 bases at J, with 3 bases in the middle. CDR1 is MNHEY, CDR2 SMNVEV, per germline (reference sequence). This CDR3 is 11 amino acids long. CDR3 amino acids: CASSHNQPQHF. In nucleotides, the CDR3 is TGTGCCAGCAGTCATAATCAGCCCCAGCATTTT.

This clonotype was detected only a few times. V usage is TRBV5-1 and J usage is TRBJ2-5, with 10 positions matching TRBD1. Germline CDR1 is SGHRS and CDR2 is YFSETQ. V lost 4 bases to trimming and J lost 4 bases; unmatched junction nucleotides: 7. The CDR3 loop spans 15 amino acids. CDR3 sequence (DNA): TGCGCCAGCAGCGAGGGACAGGGGCTCGCAGAGACCCAGTACTTC. It translates to CASSEGQGLAETQYF.

The gene calls are TRBV29-1 and TRBJ2-2; TRBD1 matches at 8 bases. Germline assignment: CDR1 SQVTM and CDR2 ANQGSEA. V was pared by 0 bases and J by 9 bases, with 9 bases of the junction left unmatched. The CDR3 is made up of 15 amino acids. CDR3 region: CSVEDPDRAERELFF. DNA of the CDR3: TGCAGCGTTGAAGACCCGGACAGGGCGGAGCGGGAGCTGTTTTTT.

This clonotype has just a few counts. The CDR3: CATSRRAGEQFF. The CDR3 region has the DNA TGTGCCACCAGCAGACGAGCGGGTGAGCAGTTCTTC. This chain uses TRBV15 with TRBJ2-1; D might be TRBD2 (6 bases). V lost 2 bases to trimming and J lost 9 bases, with 8 bases between them. The CDR3 runs 12 residues. Germline V CDR1 and CDR2: LNHNV, YYDKDF (reference sequence). Full variable domain (outside the CDR3, taken from reference TRBV15 and TRBJ2-1): DAMVIQNPRYQVTQFGKPVTLSCSQTLNHNVMYWYQQKSSQAPKLLFHYYDKDFNNEADTPDNFQSRRPNTSFCFLDIRSPGLGDTAMYLCATSRRAGEQFFGPGTRLTVL.

V and J are TRBV6-5 and TRBJ1-6; 7 bases map to TRBD1. Germline-derived CDR1 and CDR2 are MNHEY and SVGAGI. The junction had 2 bases not matched to a gene; V was cut back by 1 base and J by 5 bases. The CDR3 is 15 amino acids. This chain's CDR3 is CASSYLTGNNSPLHF. The CDR3 nucleotides read TGTGCCAGCAGTTACTTGACAGGGAATAATTCACCCCTCCACTTT.

This clonotype turned up a few times. The chain uses TRBV20-1 and TRBJ2-5; D might be TRBD1 (5 bases). CDR1 and CDR2 from the germline V gene are DFQATT and SNEGSKA (reference sequence). Trimming took 5 bases from V and 5 from J, leaving 15 bases between them. The CDR3 runs 13 residues. The CDR3 DNA is TGCAGTGCTGTTACAGGTGGGAAGGAGACCCAGTACTTC. This encodes CSAVTGGKETQYF.

The sample holds a few counts of this clonotype. The V gene is TRBV4-1, the J gene TRBJ1-5; D remains unclear. V was clipped by 0 bases and J by 4 bases, with 7 bases between them. The CDR3 length is 14 residues. Germline CDR1 and CDR2: MGHRA and YSYEKL. The CDR3 bases are TGCGCCAGCAGCCAAGAGGGATGGAATCAGCCCCAGCATTTT. Protein sequence: CASSQEGWNQPQHF.

This clonotype was counted a few times. The chain carries TRBV25-1 and TRBJ2-3; the D gene could be TRBD1 or TRBD2 (5 bases each). The germline gives CDR1 MGHDK, CDR2 SYGVNS. The length of the CDR3 is 16 residues. V gave up 6 bases and J gave up 6 bases, with 22 bases separating them. This CDR3 is CASRDRGPTMVDTQYF. CDR3 DNA sequence: TGTGCCAGCAGGGACCGGGGACCTACGATGGTGGATACGCAGTATTTT.

This clonotype was observed a handful of times. The rearrangement joins TRBV4-2 to TRBJ2-3; D remains unclear. CDR1 and CDR2 (germline): LGHNA, YNFKEQ. The CDR3 has 15 residues. Trimming removed 0 bases from V and 4 bases from J, with 11 bases in between. CDR3 protein: CASSQDPPIPDTQYF. CDR3 DNA: TGTGCCAGCAGCCAAGACCCACCCATTCCAGATACGCAGTATTTT.

The rearrangement uses TRBV5-4 and TRBJ1-1; D is ambiguous. CDR3 length equals 12 residues. Trimming removed 4 bases from V and 3 bases from J, with 7 bases in between. CDR1 and CDR2 (germline): SGHNT, YYREEE (reference sequence). The CDR3 nucleotides are TGTGCCAGCAGCCAACGGGACACTGAAGCTTTCTTT. This translates into CASSQRDTEAFF.

The chain has TRBV6-6 and TRBJ1-5; possible D gene TRBD1, 5 bases. This CDR3 is 13 amino acids long. Germline V gene lookup returns CDR1 MNHNY and CDR2 SVGAGI (reference sequence). V was cut by 6 bases and J by 3 bases, with 9 bases left in between. The CDR3 reads CASSSGNNQPQHF. CDR3 nucleotide sequence: TGTGCCAGCAGCTCAGGGAACAATCAGCCCCAGCATTTT.

The V call is TRBV5-1, the J call TRBJ2-7, with 8 bases matching TRBD2. Germline CDR1 SGHRS, CDR2 YFSETQ. After removal of 3 bases from V and 2 bases from J, the junction contained 7 bases not matched to a gene. This CDR3 region has 15 residues. CDR3 sequence: CASSSKGLEPYEQYF. CDR3 in DNA: TGCGCCAGCAGCTCTAAGGGACTAGAACCCTACGAGCAGTACTTC. The full variable domain, its missing parts supplied by reference TRBV5-1 and TRBJ2-7, is KAGVTQTPRYLIKTRGQQVTLSCSPISGHRSVSWYQQTPGQGLQFLFEYFSETQRNKGNFPGRFSGRQFSNSRSEMNVSTLELGDSALYLCASSSKGLEPYEQYFGPGTRLTVT.

The chain employs TRBV5-1 and TRBJ2-2, with 7 nucleotides matching TRBD1. Trimming at V came to 4 bases and at J to 5 bases, leaving 5 bases not matched to a gene. Per germline, CDR1 SGHRS and CDR2 YFSETQ. This CDR3 region has 14 residues. CDR3 in amino acids: CASSLLQGTGELFF. CDR3 sequence (DNA): TGCGCCAGCAGCCTACTACAGGGGACCGGGGAGCTGTTTTTT.

Only a few counts were recorded for this clonotype. The DNA for the CDR3 is TGTGCCAGCAGTCGGCCGGCAGATACGCAGTATTTT. Protein: CASSRPADTQYF. The V gene is TRBV7-2, the J gene TRBJ2-3; D gene uncertain. V was clipped by 6 bases and J by 4 bases, with 8 bases between them. The CDR3 contains 12 residues. The germline V gene has CDR1 SGHTA and CDR2 FQGNSA.

The rearrangement uses TRBV10-3 and TRBJ2-2; perhaps TRBD2 as D (5 bases). The CDR3 sequence is 16 residues long. The V gene lost 6 bases and the J gene lost 1 base, with 15 bases spanning the gap. The V gene's germline CDR1 is ENHRY and CDR2 SYGVKD. This chain's CDR3 is CAISQTAEMNTGELFF. The CDR3 region has the DNA TGTGCCATCAGCCAAACAGCGGAGATGAACACCGGGGAGCTGTTTTTT.

V usage is TRBV6-2 or TRBV6-3 and J usage is TRBJ1-5, with D perhaps matching TRBD1 (6 bases). V lost 6 bases and J 8 bases, leaving 17 bases between the germline ends. This CDR3 is 14 amino acids long. Looked up from germline, CDR1 is MNHEY and CDR2 is SVGEGT. The CDR3 sequence: CASSSTGNEEPQHF. The CDR3 nucleotides are TGTGCCAGCAGCTCAACAGGGAATGAGGAGCCCCAGCATTTT.

The V call is TRBV11-2, the J call TRBJ1-2; D might be TRBD1 (5 bases). Trimming removed 5 bases at V and 6 bases at J, with 19 bases between. The CDR3 runs 15 residues. The germline gives CDR1 SGHAT, CDR2 FQNNGV. The CDR3 is CASSPRTYRRDGYTF. CDR3 in DNA: TGTGCCAGCAGCCCGAGGACATACCGGCGGGATGGCTACACCTTC.